This T cell receptor beta chain was identified during a study of T cell responses to AZD1222 COVID-19 vaccine. Comment on this clone: Its antigen is not identified.

Trimming shortened V by 5 bases and J by 2 bases, and 13 bases separated the two germline ends. Germline assignment: CDR1 SGHVS and CDR2 FQNEAQ. This CDR3 is 14 amino acids long. This table comes from immunoSEQ multiplex PCR, and its TCRdb copy is limited to in-frame clones, with some not included. The repertoire consists of approximately 120,000 clones, with 87% occurring once and the leading ten covering 8.5% to 12%. Overall study findings and caveats: Dominant CD4 TCR responses targeted spike regions 160-218 and 743-854.

The chain uses TRBV7-8 and TRBJ2-7, with D maybe TRBD1 (6 bases). The receptor was isolated from an adult in good health. This specimen consisted of peripheral blood, obtained on day 0 of AZD1222 vaccination. This CDR3 reads CASSRRDITYEQYF. CDR3 coding DNA: TGTGCCAGCAGCCGTCGGGACATCACCTACGAGCAGTACTTC.